This TCR beta chain was sequenced during a study of T cell repertoires in cytomegalovirus infection (dated by TCRdb to between 2018 and 2021). Broadly, across the study: Peptide stimulations targeted recently identified HLA-C-restricted CMV epitopes, whose presentation resists viral immunomodulation, together with well-studied HLA-B-restricted epitopes. The HLA type of each donor mattered for the analysis, because public TCR beta signatures pointed to carriage of CMV infection along with the matching HLA type. Results the study describes overall, beyond this receptor: The ex vivo response was dominated by HLA-C-restricted CMV-specific TCR beta clonotypes, and the single most frequent clonotype in two of eight donors was supplied by these HLA-C-restricted clonotypes. Carriers of CMV infection plus the relevant HLA type were discriminated by the cumulative frequency of public TCR beta family members in the study cohort and in an independent approximately 340-donor cohort.

The instrument given in TCRdb is Illumina HiSeq 1500. In TCRdb, the public reads were trimmed at Q25 with fastp and aligned with MiXCR, with productive beta chains retained. Rows merge per CDR3 protein into single entries with the most common DNA and genes. In this sample the table shows about 900,000 distinct CDR3 sequences, less than 40% of which occur a single time. The ten top clones hold about 14% of the sample. The cysteine opens and the valine closes a CDR3 of 14 amino acids. The sequence is cut down to CDR3 DNA, 42 bases in frame from base 1. The sample's treatment or condition label, in plain terms: in vitro stimulation with specific CMV peptide epitopes to enrich CMV-specific T cells. This clonotype has just one count. This receptor's antigen is unknown. Base qualities are not at hand, and no much larger clone is one base apart. Evidence from a single read is weak.

The source was cultured CD8+ T cells from PBMCs, collected from culture after CMV antigen stimulation. This receptor was identified in a human donor in good health (CMV status not recorded). Some clones in this sample may be carry-over from other donors' samples. The V gene is TRBV5-3 and the J gene is TRBJ2-7; the D gene cannot be named for sure. TRBV5-3 is recorded as an ORF, its role being uncertain. The bases are TGTGCCAGCAGCTTGGAGTCCACCCACTACGAGCAGTACGTC. Its protein is CASSLESTHYEQYV.